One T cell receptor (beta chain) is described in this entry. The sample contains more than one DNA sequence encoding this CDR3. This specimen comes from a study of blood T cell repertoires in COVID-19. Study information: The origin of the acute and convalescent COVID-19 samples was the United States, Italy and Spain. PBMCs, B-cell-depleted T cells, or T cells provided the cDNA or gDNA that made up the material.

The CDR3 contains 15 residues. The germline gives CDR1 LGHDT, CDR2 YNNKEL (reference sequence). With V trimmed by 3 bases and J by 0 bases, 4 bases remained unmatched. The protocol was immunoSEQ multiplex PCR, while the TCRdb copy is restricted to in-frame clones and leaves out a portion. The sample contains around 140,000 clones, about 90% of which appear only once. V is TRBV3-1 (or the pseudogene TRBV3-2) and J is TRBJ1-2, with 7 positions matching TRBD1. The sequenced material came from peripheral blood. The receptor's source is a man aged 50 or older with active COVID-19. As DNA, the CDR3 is TGTGCCAGCAGCCAGGGTGGGACAGCTAACTATGGCTACACCTTC. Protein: CASSQGGTANYGYTF.